A selection of T cell receptor beta chains follows, all from one sample in a study of shared clonotypes between healthy human individuals. Assay: immunoSEQ multiplex PCR; the TCRdb copy retains only in-frame clones and omits some. The sample includes 450,000 to 500,000 clones, 81% of them seen just once. Specimen: PBMCs. Receptor source: a woman aged 40 to 50 in good health. Some clones in this sample may be carry-over from other donors' samples. Both conserved end residues are part of each CDR3. Fields, in order: D gene, V gene, clone size, J gene, CDR3 protein, CDR3 DNA. D genes are given only for firm matches. The size field is filled for only some rows; it gives once, few, many or a size class.

d_call: -
v_call: TRBV18
clone_size: -
j_call: TRBJ2-1
cdr3_aa: CASSPATQYNEQFF
cdr3_nt: TGTGCCAGCTCACCAGCCACGCAGTACAATGAGCAGTTCTTC

d_call: -
v_call: TRBV7-7
clone_size: -
j_call: TRBJ2-1
cdr3_aa: CASSLEPGQPYNEQFF
cdr3_nt: TGTGCCAGCAGCTTAGAGCCAGGCCAGCCCTACAATGAGCAGTTCTTC

d_call: -
v_call: TRBV5-8
clone_size: -
j_call: TRBJ1-2
cdr3_aa: CASSLGRGHDYGYTF
cdr3_nt: TGTGCCAGCAGCTTGGGTAGGGGACATGACTATGGCTACACCTTC

d_call: -
v_call: TRBV7-2
clone_size: -
j_call: TRBJ2-7
cdr3_aa: CASSPGLGRESEQYF
cdr3_nt: TGTGCCAGCAGCCCTGGTCTGGGGAGAGAATCCGAGCAGTACTTC

d_call: TRBD1
v_call: TRBV27
clone_size: -
j_call: TRBJ1-2
cdr3_aa: CASSSWTGRSYGYTF
cdr3_nt: TGTGCCAGCAGTTCCTGGACAGGGAGGAGCTATGGCTACACCTTC

d_call: -
v_call: TRBV7-9
clone_size: once
j_call: TRBJ2-7
cdr3_aa: CASSFGGVGYEQYF
cdr3_nt: TGTGCCAGCAGCTTCGGAGGGGTGGGCTACGAGCAGTACTTC

d_call: -
v_call: TRBV2
clone_size: few
j_call: TRBJ2-6
cdr3_aa: CASRFSGANVLTF
cdr3_nt: TGTGCCAGCAGGTTTTCTGGGGCCAACGTCCTGACTTTC

d_call: -
v_call: TRBV9
clone_size: -
j_call: TRBJ2-7
cdr3_aa: CASSVGGYEQYF
cdr3_nt: TGTGCCAGCAGCGTAGGGGGGTACGAGCAGTACTTC

d_call: TRBD1
v_call: TRBV27
clone_size: -
j_call: TRBJ1-2
cdr3_aa: CASSPRDRGPDGYTF
cdr3_nt: TGTGCCAGCAGTCCCCGGGACAGGGGCCCGGATGGCTACACCTTC

d_call: -
v_call: TRBV10-1
clone_size: -
j_call: TRBJ2-2
cdr3_aa: CASSDPKAGARELFF
cdr3_nt: TGCGCCAGCAGTGATCCCAAGGCCGGGGCGAGGGAGCTGTTTTTT

d_call: -
v_call: TRBV5-1
clone_size: -
j_call: TRBJ2-3
cdr3_aa: CASSSDTRADTQYF
cdr3_nt: TGCGCCAGCAGCTCGGACACCAGGGCAGATACGCAGTATTTT

d_call: TRBD1
v_call: TRBV28
clone_size: -
j_call: TRBJ1-2
cdr3_aa: CASILGSGQGKGYTF
cdr3_nt: TGTGCCAGCATCCTGGGCTCCGGACAGGGGAAGGGCTACACCTTC

d_call: TRBD2
v_call: TRBV29-1
clone_size: -
j_call: TRBJ2-1
cdr3_aa: CSVDGGRAYNEQFF
cdr3_nt: TGCAGCGTTGACGGCGGGAGGGCCTACAATGAGCAGTTCTTC

d_call: -
v_call: TRBV9
clone_size: -
j_call: TRBJ2-2
cdr3_aa: CASSRWEAITGELFF
cdr3_nt: TGTGCCAGCAGTAGATGGGAGGCGATCACCGGGGAGCTGTTTTTT

d_call: -
v_call: TRBV11-3
clone_size: -
j_call: TRBJ1-2
cdr3_aa: CASSLPSAGGLSDYGYTF
cdr3_nt: TGTGCCAGCAGCTTACCCTCCGCGGGGGGCCTGAGTGACTATGGCTACACCTTC

d_call: -
v_call: TRBV21-1
clone_size: -
j_call: TRBJ2-7
cdr3_aa: CASSMEYYEQYF
cdr3_nt: TGTGCCAGCAGTATGGAGTACTACGAGCAGTACTTC

d_call: TRBD1
v_call: TRBV29-1
clone_size: -
j_call: TRBJ2-1
cdr3_aa: CSVEPTGGARGEQFF
cdr3_nt: TGCAGCGTTGAACCGACAGGGGGCGCCCGGGGTGAGCAGTTCTTC

d_call: -
v_call: TRBV2
clone_size: -
j_call: TRBJ1-5
cdr3_aa: CASSVRFNQPQHF
cdr3_nt: TGTGCCAGCAGTGTTAGATTCAATCAGCCCCAGCATTTT

d_call: TRBD2
v_call: TRBV18
clone_size: -
j_call: TRBJ2-1
cdr3_aa: CASSPPGLAEGNEQFF
cdr3_nt: TGTGCCAGCTCACCCCCGGGACTAGCGGAGGGCAATGAGCAGTTCTTC

d_call: -
v_call: TRBV7-9
clone_size: -
j_call: TRBJ1-4
cdr3_aa: CASSGRLNEKLFF
cdr3_nt: TGTGCCAGCAGCGGCCGCCTCAATGAAAAACTGTTTTTT

d_call: TRBD2
v_call: TRBV15
clone_size: -
j_call: TRBJ2-5
cdr3_aa: CATRGELAGQETQYF
cdr3_nt: TGTGCCACCAGGGGGGAGCTAGCGGGGCAAGAGACCCAGTACTTC

d_call: -
v_call: TRBV30
clone_size: -
j_call: TRBJ2-5
cdr3_aa: CAWSRGGETQYF
cdr3_nt: TGTGCCTGGAGTAGGGGAGGAGAGACCCAGTACTTC

d_call: -
v_call: TRBV6-1
clone_size: -
j_call: TRBJ1-4
cdr3_aa: CASRTPSTNEKLFF
cdr3_nt: TGTGCCAGCAGGACACCGTCAACTAATGAAAAACTGTTTTTT

d_call: TRBD1
v_call: TRBV28
clone_size: many
j_call: TRBJ2-7
cdr3_aa: CASSWGTGAREQYF
cdr3_nt: TGTGCCAGCAGTTGGGGGACAGGGGCGCGAGAGCAGTACTTC

d_call: -
v_call: TRBV9
clone_size: -
j_call: TRBJ1-5
cdr3_aa: CASSVSAGANQPQHF
cdr3_nt: TGTGCCAGCAGCGTATCTGCGGGGGCAAATCAGCCCCAGCATTTT

d_call: TRBD1
v_call: TRBV6-1
clone_size: -
j_call: TRBJ2-7
cdr3_aa: CASRQDTGDEQYF
cdr3_nt: TGTGCCAGCAGACAGGATACAGGGGACGAGCAGTACTTC

d_call: -
v_call: TRBV6-6
clone_size: -
j_call: TRBJ1-2
cdr3_aa: CASKLGTAPYGYTF
cdr3_nt: TGTGCCAGCAAGCTTGGGACGGCTCCCTATGGCTACACCTTC

d_call: -
v_call: TRBV2
clone_size: -
j_call: TRBJ1-1
cdr3_aa: CASTQTVATEAFF
cdr3_nt: TGTGCCAGCACCCAGACAGTAGCGACTGAAGCTTTCTTT

d_call: TRBD1
v_call: TRBV27
clone_size: once
j_call: TRBJ2-7
cdr3_aa: CASRRTGGNEQYF
cdr3_nt: TGTGCCAGTCGGAGGACAGGGGGCAACGAGCAGTACTTC

d_call: TRBD1
v_call: TRBV5-6
clone_size: -
j_call: TRBJ2-5
cdr3_aa: CASSVYRGPETQYF
cdr3_nt: TGTGCCAGCAGCGTGTACAGGGGGCCAGAGACCCAGTACTTC

d_call: TRBD2
v_call: TRBV5-1
clone_size: -
j_call: TRBJ2-1
cdr3_aa: CASSDAPSGSYNEQFF
cdr3_nt: TGCGCCAGCAGCGACGCACCTAGCGGGTCCTACAATGAGCAGTTCTTC

d_call: TRBD2
v_call: TRBV7-2
clone_size: -
j_call: TRBJ2-3
cdr3_aa: CASSLWGVAGDTQYF
cdr3_nt: TGTGCCAGCAGCTTATGGGGGGTAGCGGGAGATACGCAGTATTTT

d_call: TRBD1
v_call: TRBV5-1
clone_size: -
j_call: TRBJ2-7
cdr3_aa: CASSEGAPYEQYF
cdr3_nt: TGCGCCAGCAGCGAGGGGGCCCCCTACGAGCAGTACTTC

d_call: -
v_call: TRBV28
clone_size: once
j_call: TRBJ1-1
cdr3_aa: CASSLGPSLGAFF
cdr3_nt: TGTGCCAGCAGTTTGGGACCGAGTTTGGGAGCTTTCTTT

d_call: TRBD2
v_call: TRBV27
clone_size: -
j_call: TRBJ2-3
cdr3_aa: CASSTGALAAWTDTQYF
cdr3_nt: TGTGCCAGCAGTACCGGGGCCCTAGCGGCGTGGACAGATACGCAGTATTTT

d_call: -
v_call: TRBV10-2
clone_size: -
j_call: TRBJ1-1
cdr3_aa: CASTEGAVNTEAFF
cdr3_nt: TGCGCCAGCACCGAAGGTGCAGTGAACACTGAAGCTTTCTTT

d_call: -
v_call: TRBV18
clone_size: -
j_call: TRBJ1-2
cdr3_aa: CASSPPGDGLYGYTF
cdr3_nt: TGTGCCAGCTCACCCCCTGGGGACGGCCTCTATGGCTACACCTTC

d_call: TRBD2
v_call: TRBV6-6
clone_size: -
j_call: TRBJ2-2
cdr3_aa: CASSPGLAGELFF
cdr3_nt: TGTGCCAGCAGTCCCGGACTAGCGGGGGAGCTGTTTTTT

d_call: -
v_call: TRBV18
clone_size: -
j_call: TRBJ1-4
cdr3_aa: CASSPSTLSATNEKLFF
cdr3_nt: TGTGCCAGCTCACCTTCTACCTTAAGTGCAACTAATGAAAAACTGTTTTTT

d_call: TRBD2
v_call: TRBV11-2
clone_size: -
j_call: TRBJ2-2
cdr3_aa: CASSSIAGPNTGELFF
cdr3_nt: TGTGCCAGCAGCTCCATAGCGGGGCCGAACACCGGGGAGCTGTTTTTT

d_call: -
v_call: TRBV27
clone_size: -
j_call: TRBJ2-5
cdr3_aa: CASSLSSYQETQYF
cdr3_nt: TGTGCCAGCAGTTTATCCTCGTACCAAGAGACCCAGTACTTC

d_call: -
v_call: TRBV28
clone_size: many
j_call: TRBJ2-1
cdr3_aa: CASSLLPTEGEQFF
cdr3_nt: TGTGCCAGCAGTTTACTACCTACCGAGGGTGAGCAGTTCTTC

d_call: -
v_call: TRBV6-1
clone_size: few
j_call: TRBJ2-1
cdr3_aa: CASSYLNEQFF
cdr3_nt: TGTGCCAGCAGTTACCTAAATGAGCAGTTCTTC

d_call: -
v_call: TRBV5-1
clone_size: few
j_call: TRBJ1-5
cdr3_aa: CASSLGTDGQPQHF
cdr3_nt: TGCGCCAGCAGCTTGGGGACAGATGGCCAGCCCCAGCATTTT

d_call: -
v_call: TRBV7-8
clone_size: -
j_call: TRBJ2-5
cdr3_aa: CASSPTGQPEETQYF
cdr3_nt: TGTGCCAGCAGCCCCACCGGACAGCCAGAAGAGACCCAGTACTTC

d_call: -
v_call: TRBV2
clone_size: many
j_call: TRBJ2-7
cdr3_aa: CASSDRSTFSYEQYF
cdr3_nt: TGTGCCAGCAGTGACCGTTCTACATTCTCCTACGAGCAGTACTTC

d_call: TRBD2
v_call: TRBV5-1
clone_size: -
j_call: TRBJ2-3
cdr3_aa: CASSPGLVGSDTQYF
cdr3_nt: TGCGCCAGCAGCCCCGGACTAGTTGGCTCAGATACGCAGTATTTT

d_call: -
v_call: TRBV6-5
clone_size: -
j_call: TRBJ2-2
cdr3_aa: CASSYSAGESGELFF
cdr3_nt: TGTGCCAGCAGTTACTCGGCAGGGGAAAGCGGGGAGCTGTTTTTT

d_call: -
v_call: TRBV29-1
clone_size: -
j_call: TRBJ2-3
cdr3_aa: CSVESTDTQYF
cdr3_nt: TGCAGCGTTGAAAGCACAGATACGCAGTATTTT

d_call: TRBD2
v_call: TRBV6-5
clone_size: -
j_call: TRBJ2-1
cdr3_aa: CASSTGVSGIDEQFF
cdr3_nt: TGTGCCAGCAGTACCGGAGTTAGCGGGATTGATGAGCAGTTCTTC

d_call: -
v_call: TRBV28
clone_size: -
j_call: TRBJ2-5
cdr3_aa: CASRTFQETQYF
cdr3_nt: TGTGCCAGCCGGACATTCCAAGAGACCCAGTACTTC

d_call: -
v_call: TRBV11-2
clone_size: -
j_call: TRBJ2-5
cdr3_aa: CASSSGQISQETQYF
cdr3_nt: TGTGCCAGCAGCTCAGGACAGATCAGCCAAGAGACCCAGTACTTC

d_call: TRBD2
v_call: TRBV9
clone_size: -
j_call: TRBJ2-1
cdr3_aa: CASSVDGGRWYEQFF
cdr3_nt: TGTGCCAGCAGCGTAGATGGCGGGAGGTGGTATGAGCAGTTCTTC

d_call: TRBD2
v_call: TRBV5-1
clone_size: -
j_call: TRBJ2-7
cdr3_aa: CASSPRFRVAGKDWEQYF
cdr3_nt: TGCGCCAGCAGCCCGCGATTTAGGGTAGCGGGAAAAGACTGGGAGCAGTACTTC

d_call: TRBD1
v_call: TRBV9
clone_size: -
j_call: TRBJ2-2
cdr3_aa: CASSVRTGPNTGELFF
cdr3_nt: TGTGCCAGCAGCGTCCGGACAGGGCCGAACACCGGGGAGCTGTTTTTT

d_call: -
v_call: TRBV16
clone_size: -
j_call: TRBJ2-7
cdr3_aa: CASSPLLVGRSYEQYF
cdr3_nt: TGTGCCAGCAGCCCCCTACTGGTCGGTCGTTCCTACGAGCAGTACTTC